This is a list of T cell receptor beta chains from one sample in a study of CD8 T cells in Susac syndrome. TCRdb reanalysed the immunoSEQ multiplex PCR reads using MiXCR and keeps one entry per CDR3 protein. The sample carries under 200,000 distinct CDR3 sequences, over 85% recorded once. The sample taken for sequencing was CD4+ T cells from PBMCs. Receptors originate from a human donor in good health. The CDR3 runs from the conserved cysteine through the conserved F or W. D genes are given only for firm matches. Rows give clone size only sometimes, using once, few, many, or a class for an expanded clone.

clone_size: -
d_call: -
j_call: TRBJ2-5
v_call: TRBV19
cdr3_aa: CASSILDRKETQYF
cdr3_nt: TGTGCCAGTAGTATACTCGACAGGAAAGAGACCCAGTACTTC

clone_size: -
d_call: -
j_call: TRBJ2-4
v_call: TRBV20-1
cdr3_aa: CSVPGWDIQYF
cdr3_nt: TGCAGTGTTCCGGGTTGGGACATTCAGTACTTC

clone_size: -
d_call: TRBD2
j_call: TRBJ2-5
v_call: TRBV5-4
cdr3_aa: CASSPQLAGGLIETQYF
cdr3_nt: TGTGCCAGCAGCCCCCAACTAGCGGGAGGGCTCATCGAGACCCAGTACTTC

clone_size: once
d_call: TRBD2
j_call: TRBJ2-3
v_call: TRBV7-6
cdr3_aa: CASSQRRGGLTDTQYF
cdr3_nt: TGTGCCAGCAGCCAGAGACGCGGGGGGTTAACAGATACGCAGTATTTT

clone_size: -
d_call: -
j_call: TRBJ1-5
v_call: TRBV20-1
cdr3_aa: CSASWGARVDQPQHF
cdr3_nt: TGCAGTGCTTCGTGGGGGGCGCGTGTTGATCAGCCCCAGCATTTT

clone_size: -
d_call: -
j_call: TRBJ2-5
v_call: TRBV20-1
cdr3_aa: CSRPGAGIQETQYF
cdr3_nt: TGCAGCCGGCCGGGGGCGGGGATCCAGGAGACCCAGTACTTC

clone_size: -
d_call: -
j_call: TRBJ2-1
v_call: TRBV11-2
cdr3_aa: CASSPRLTYNEQFF
cdr3_nt: TGTGCCAGCAGCCCACGCCTCACCTACAATGAGCAGTTCTTC

clone_size: -
d_call: -
j_call: TRBJ1-4
v_call: TRBV23-1
cdr3_aa: CASIRGVREKLFF
cdr3_nt: TGCGCCAGCATCCGGGGGGTTCGTGAAAAACTGTTTTTT

clone_size: -
d_call: TRBD1
j_call: TRBJ2-7
v_call: TRBV6-2/TRBV6-3
cdr3_aa: CASSQQGVGEQYF
cdr3_nt: TGTGCCAGCAGTCAGCAGGGGGTCGGCGAGCAGTACTTC

clone_size: -
d_call: TRBD2
j_call: TRBJ2-3
v_call: TRBV18
cdr3_aa: CASARGESATDTQYF
cdr3_nt: TGTGCCAGCGCCCGGGGGGAGTCAGCCACAGATACGCAGTATTTT

clone_size: -
d_call: -
j_call: TRBJ2-7
v_call: TRBV6-2/TRBV6-3
cdr3_aa: CASSSTFMEQYF
cdr3_nt: TGTGCCAGCAGTTCAACCTTTATGGAGCAGTACTTC

clone_size: -
d_call: -
j_call: TRBJ1-2
v_call: TRBV20-1
cdr3_aa: CSAKSLGYGYTF
cdr3_nt: TGCAGTGCTAAGTCGCTAGGCTATGGCTACACCTTC

clone_size: -
d_call: TRBD2
j_call: TRBJ2-1
v_call: TRBV6-2/TRBV6-3
cdr3_aa: CASSYSGRGEYNEQFF
cdr3_nt: TGTGCCAGCAGTTATAGCGGGAGAGGGGAGTACAATGAGCAGTTCTTC

clone_size: -
d_call: -
j_call: TRBJ2-1
v_call: TRBV20-1
cdr3_aa: CSALWSEQFF
cdr3_nt: TGCAGTGCACTATGGAGTGAGCAGTTCTTC

clone_size: -
d_call: -
j_call: TRBJ2-1
v_call: TRBV12-3/TRBV12-4
cdr3_aa: CASSSIEGDEQFF
cdr3_nt: TGTGCCAGCAGTTCAATCGAGGGGGATGAGCAGTTCTTC

clone_size: -
d_call: -
j_call: TRBJ2-7
v_call: TRBV20-1
cdr3_aa: CSASGPIEQYF
cdr3_nt: TGCAGTGCCTCCGGGCCCATCGAGCAGTACTTC

clone_size: -
d_call: TRBD2
j_call: TRBJ2-3
v_call: TRBV20-1
cdr3_aa: CSARDRTRAGGTTDTQYF
cdr3_nt: TGCAGTGCTAGAGATCGCACCAGGGCGGGGGGGACCACAGATACGCAGTATTTT